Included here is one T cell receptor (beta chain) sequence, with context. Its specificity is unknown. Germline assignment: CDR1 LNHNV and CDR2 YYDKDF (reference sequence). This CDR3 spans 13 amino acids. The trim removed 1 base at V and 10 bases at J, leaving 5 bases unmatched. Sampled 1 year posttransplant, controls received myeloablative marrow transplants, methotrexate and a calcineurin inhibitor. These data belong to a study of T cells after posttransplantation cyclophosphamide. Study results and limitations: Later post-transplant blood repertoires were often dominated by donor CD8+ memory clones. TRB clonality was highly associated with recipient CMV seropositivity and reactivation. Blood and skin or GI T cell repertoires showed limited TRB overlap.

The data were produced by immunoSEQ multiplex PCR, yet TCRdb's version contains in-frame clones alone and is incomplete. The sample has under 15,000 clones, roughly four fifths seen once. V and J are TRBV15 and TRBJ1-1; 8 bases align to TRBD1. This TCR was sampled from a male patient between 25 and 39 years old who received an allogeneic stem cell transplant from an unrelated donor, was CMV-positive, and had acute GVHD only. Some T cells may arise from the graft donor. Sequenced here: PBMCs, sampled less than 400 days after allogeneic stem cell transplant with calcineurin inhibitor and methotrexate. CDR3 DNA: TGTGCCACCAGCAGAGCTCCGGGACAGGCAGCTTTCTTT. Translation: CATSRAPGQAAFF.